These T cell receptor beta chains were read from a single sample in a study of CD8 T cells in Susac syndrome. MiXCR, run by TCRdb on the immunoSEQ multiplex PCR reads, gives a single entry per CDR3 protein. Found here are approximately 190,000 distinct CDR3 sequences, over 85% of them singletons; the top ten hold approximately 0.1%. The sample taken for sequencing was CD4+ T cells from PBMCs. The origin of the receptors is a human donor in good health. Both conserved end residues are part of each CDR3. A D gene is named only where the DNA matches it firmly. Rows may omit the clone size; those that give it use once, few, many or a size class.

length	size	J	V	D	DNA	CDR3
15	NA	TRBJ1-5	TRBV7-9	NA	TGTGCCAGCAGCTTAGGGAGCAATGATAATCAGCCCCAGCATTTT	CASSLGSNDNQPQHF
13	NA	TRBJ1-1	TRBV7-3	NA	TGTGCCAGCAGCTTTGGTATGAACACTGAAGCTTTCTTT	CASSFGMNTEAFF
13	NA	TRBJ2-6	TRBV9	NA	TGTGCCAGCAGCGTGGCTGGGGCCAACGTCCTGACTTTC	CASSVAGANVLTF
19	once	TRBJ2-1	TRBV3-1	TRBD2	TGTGCCAGCAGCCAAGGAGAACTAGGACTAGCGGGGGGTTACAATGAGCAGTTCTTC	CASSQGELGLAGGYNEQFF
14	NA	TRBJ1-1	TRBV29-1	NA	TGCAGCGTAGGCCTGACAGCGTCCAACACTGAAGCTTTCTTT	CSVGLTASNTEAFF
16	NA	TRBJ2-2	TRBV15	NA	TGTGCCACCAGCAGAGAACGGGGTTTAAACACCGGGGAGCTGTTTTTT	CATSRERGLNTGELFF
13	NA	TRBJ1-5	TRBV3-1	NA	TGTGCCAGCAGCGAGGGCTGGGCTCAGCCCCAGCATTTT	CASSEGWAQPQHF
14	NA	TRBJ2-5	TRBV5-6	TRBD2	TGTGCCAGCAGCTCGGGGACTATCCAAGAGACCCAGTACTTC	CASSSGTIQETQYF
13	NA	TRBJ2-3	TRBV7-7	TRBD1	TGTGCTAGCAGCTTAGGACAGGGTGATACGCAGTATTTT	CASSLGQGDTQYF
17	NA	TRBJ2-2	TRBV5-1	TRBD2	TGCGCCAGCCGACGACTAGCGGGGGATCCTTCACGAGGGGAGCTGTTTTTT	CASRRLAGDPSRGELFF
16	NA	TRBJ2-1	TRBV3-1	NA	TGTGCCAGCAGCCAAGAAGAAGGGGTCGTGGACAATGAGCAGTTCTTC	CASSQEEGVVDNEQFF
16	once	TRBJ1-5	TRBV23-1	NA	TGCGCCAGCAGTCAAAGAAGACAGCTCCGGGGGAAGCCCCAGCATTTT	CASSQRRQLRGKPQHF
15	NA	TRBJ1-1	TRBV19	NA	TGTGCCAGTAGTATGGGGAGGCAGCCGTTGACTGAAGCTTTCTTT	CASSMGRQPLTEAFF
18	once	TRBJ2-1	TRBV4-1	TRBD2	TGCGCCAGCAGCCAAGATCCGGGCGGGGGTGCCCCTTACAATGAGCAGTTCTTC	CASSQDPGGGAPYNEQFF
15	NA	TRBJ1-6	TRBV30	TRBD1	TGTGCCTGGAGTTTCACTACAGGGGTCGGTTCACCCCTCCACTTT	CAWSFTTGVGSPLHF
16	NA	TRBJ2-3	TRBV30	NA	TGTGCCTGGAGCGGGGGTTCGAGGGGCGGCACAGATACGCAGTATTTT	CAWSGGSRGGTDTQYF
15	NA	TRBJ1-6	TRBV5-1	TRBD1	TGCGCCAGCAGTCCTGGGACAGGGGAACGCTCACCCCTCCACTTT	CASSPGTGERSPLHF
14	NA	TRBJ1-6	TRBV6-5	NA	TGTGCCAGCAGGAAAGGGTCGTGGAATTCACCCCTCCACTTT	CASRKGSWNSPLHF
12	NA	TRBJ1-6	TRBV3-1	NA	TGTGCCAGCAGCCAATTGGAATCACCCCTCCACTTT	CASSQLESPLHF
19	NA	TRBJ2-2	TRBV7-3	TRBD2	TGTGCCAGCAGGCCCGGGACTAGCGGGGGCCCGAGGTTAACCGGGGAGCTGTTTTTT	CASRPGTSGGPRLTGELFF
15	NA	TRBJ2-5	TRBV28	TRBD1	TGTGCCAGCAGTCCTGCGGGACAGGATCAAGAGACCCAGTACTTC	CASSPAGQDQETQYF
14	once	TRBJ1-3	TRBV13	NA	TGTGCCAGCAGCTTAAAAACACCTGGAAACACCATATATTTT	CASSLKTPGNTIYF
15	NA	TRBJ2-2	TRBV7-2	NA	TGTGCCAGCAGCGCGGACAGTACGAACACCGGGGAGCTGTTTTTT	CASSADSTNTGELFF
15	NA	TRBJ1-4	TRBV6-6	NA	TGTGCCAGCAGCCGGATCAGGGGAGGGAATGAAAAACTGTTTTTT	CASSRIRGGNEKLFF
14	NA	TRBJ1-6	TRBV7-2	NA	TGTGCCAGCACCCTGCTGAACAAGAATTCACCCCTCCACTTT	CASTLLNKNSPLHF
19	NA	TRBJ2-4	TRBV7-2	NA	TGTGCCAGCAGCTTTCTCGGTGGCAACCAAGGCTTGTCCAAAAACATTCAGTACTTC	CASSFLGGNQGLSKNIQYF
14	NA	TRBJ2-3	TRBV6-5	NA	TGTGCCAGCAGTTACTTGGGGGGGGCCGATACGCAGTATTTT	CASSYLGGADTQYF
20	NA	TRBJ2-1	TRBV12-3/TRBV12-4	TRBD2	TGTGCCAGCAGTCCAGATAGCGGGGGGGCCCAGGCAGTACTCGACAATGAGCAGTTCTTC	CASSPDSGGAQAVLDNEQFF
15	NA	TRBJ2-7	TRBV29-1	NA	TGCAGCGTTGACCTAGCCAGGGTACTGGTCCACGAGCAGTACTTC	CSVDLARVLVHEQYF
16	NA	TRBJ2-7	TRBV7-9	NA	TGTGCCAGCAGCTTAGCGTCCCCGGGGGGCCTCTACGAGCAGTACTTC	CASSLASPGGLYEQYF
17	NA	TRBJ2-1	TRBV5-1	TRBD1	TGCGCCAGCAGCTTGGGGGACAGGGGGCGCATGTGGAATGAGCAGTTCTTC	CASSLGDRGRMWNEQFF
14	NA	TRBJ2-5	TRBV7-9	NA	TGTGCCAGCAGCCCCCGTGGGGGTCGAGAGACCCAGTACTTC	CASSPRGGRETQYF
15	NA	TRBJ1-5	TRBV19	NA	TGTGCCAGTACTACTACAGGGTTTAGCAATCAGCCCCAGCATTTT	CASTTTGFSNQPQHF
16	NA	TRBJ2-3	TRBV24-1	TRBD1	TGTGCCACCAGTGATTTCGGGACAGTCGGGCCAGATACGCAGTATTTT	CATSDFGTVGPDTQYF
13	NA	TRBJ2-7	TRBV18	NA	TGTGCCAGCTCTTCCTTACGGGCCTACGAGCAGTACTTC	CASSSLRAYEQYF